Each of the 29 T cell receptor beta chains below was sequenced from the same sample in a study of CD8+ T cells in alopecia areata. Treatment reported: oral pan-JAK inhibitor, 5-10 mg twice daily. RNA extraction was followed by reverse transcription into cDNA, which acted as the sequencing template. Clones were sequenced by immunoSEQ multiplex PCR, and TCRdb holds only the in-frame ones, with some missing. The sample has 95,000 to 100,000 clones, about 60% seen once. The sample here was CD8+ T cells sorted from blood, taken at approximately week 56, from a patient treated with tofacitinib. The receptor source for this set is a human donor with alopecia areata.

This clone has only a few counts. V is TRBV29-1 and J is TRBJ2-7; D unresolved. V lost 1 base, J lost 4 bases, and 8 bases lay in between. Germline V gives CDR1 SQVTM, CDR2 ANQGSEA. The CDR3 consists of 12 residues. The CDR3 region has the DNA TGCAGCGTTGAAGCCCCCGATTACGAGCAGTACTTC. Translating gives CSVEAPDYEQYF.

The chain joins TRBV6-1 to TRBJ2-5, with 7 bases matching TRBD1. The V segment lost 7 bases and the J segment 5 bases; nucleotides outside the gene matches: 7. CDR1 MNHNS and CDR2 SASEGT come from the germline V gene. This CDR3 is built from 13 residues. The chain's CDR3 is CASTKGAWETQYF. Here the CDR3 DNA reads TGTGCCAGCACGAAGGGGGCTTGGGAGACCCAGTACTTC.

This clone was detected once. The chain is built from TRBV7-8 and TRBJ2-2; the D gene is possibly TRBD1 (5 bases). The V gene's germline CDR1 is SGHVS and CDR2 FQNEAQ. The CDR3 totals 15 residues. Trimming left V 5 bases short and J 6 bases short, with 16 bases between. The CDR3 sequence is CASSDIGHPPGELFF. The CDR3 DNA follows: TGTGCCAGCAGCGATATTGGACACCCGCCCGGGGAGCTGTTTTTT.

The J gene is TRBJ2-5, the V gene TRBV6-6; TRBD1 matches 7 bases. Germline trimming cut 2 bases from V and 2 bases from J; bases unmatched to any gene: 5. The CDR3 loop spans 15 amino acids. Germline V gene data show CDR1 as MNHNY and CDR2 as SVGAGI (reference sequence). The CDR3 bases are TGTGCCAGCAGTTACCTCGACAGGGCTCAAGAGACCCAGTACTTC. Translated: CASSYLDRAQETQYF.

The chain links TRBV7-8 to TRBJ1-4; D remains ambiguous. Germline assignment: CDR1 SGHVS and CDR2 FQNEAQ. CDR3 length: 14 residues. V gave up 7 bases and J gave up 6 bases, with 15 bases separating them. The CDR3 reads CASTLRNSDEKLFF. The CDR3, as DNA: TGTGCCAGCACTTTACGGAATTCGGATGAAAAACTGTTTTTT.

This chain links TRBV11-3 with TRBJ1-1, with 7 bases lining up with TRBD1. V lost 3 bases to trimming and J lost 7 bases; unmatched junction nucleotides: 5. The germline gives CDR1 SGHNT, CDR2 YENEEA. The CDR3 spans 13 residues. In nucleotides, the CDR3 is TGTGCCAGCAGCTTTGGACAGGCTAATGAAGCTTTCTTT. It specifies CASSFGQANEAFF.

This rearrangement joins TRBV4-1 to TRBJ2-1; 7 bases fit TRBD1. The CDR3 runs 13 residues. Germline CDR1 and CDR2: MGHRA and YSYEKL. Unmatched junction bases numbered 10, after V lost 4 bases and J lost 13 bases. The DNA for the CDR3 is TGCGCCAGCAGCCCCCCGGGACAGACGATCCAGTTCTTC. Protein sequence: CASSPPGQTIQFF.

This clone was detected a few times. The gene calls are TRBV5-1 and TRBJ1-2; 8 bases are a match to TRBD1. The CDR3 runs to 16 residues. After removal of 3 bases from V and 2 bases from J, the junction contained 9 bases not matched to a gene. CDR1 SGHRS and CDR2 YFSETQ come from the germline V gene. In nucleotides, the CDR3 is TGCGCCAGCAGCTCGGAAGACAGGGGCCGCAACTATGGCTACACCTTC. It is translated as CASSSEDRGRNYGYTF.

The chain combines TRBV10-3 with TRBJ2-1; D is unresolved. The CDR3 sequence is 13 residues long. Germline V gives CDR1 ENHRY, CDR2 SYGVKD. V was cut by 3 bases and J by 2 bases, with 5 bases left in between. The CDR3 DNA reads TGTGCCATCAGTGAACTAACCTACAATGAGCAGTTCTTC. Protein: CAISELTYNEQFF.

In this sample, this clone turned up a few times. The chain employs TRBV5-1 and TRBJ2-5; D possibly uses TRBD1 or TRBD2 (5 bases each). The CDR3 is 15 residues long. V gave up 0 bases and J gave up 4 bases, with 13 bases separating them. Germline V gene sequence: CDR1 SGHRS, CDR2 YFSETQ. The CDR3 loop reads CASSLAGRGGETQYF. The CDR3 DNA reads TGCGCCAGCAGCTTGGCCGGTCGGGGCGGAGAGACCCAGTACTTC.

In this sample, this clone turned up a few times. V usage is TRBV19 and J usage is TRBJ1-1; D not resolved. V was cut by 3 bases and J by 1 base, with 9 bases left in between. This CDR3 contains 14 residues. Germline V CDR1 and CDR2: LNHDA, SQIVND (reference sequence). The DNA of the CDR3 is TGTGCCAGTAGTATGTGGCCAAGGAACACTGAAGCTTTCTTT. It translates to CASSMWPRNTEAFF.

The V and J genes are TRBV11-3 and TRBJ2-5; 8 bases match TRBD1. CDR1 is SGHNT and CDR2 is YENEEA in the germline V gene. This CDR3 comprises 17 residues. Unmatched junction bases numbered 11, after V lost 3 bases and J lost 2 bases. This chain's CDR3 is CASSLFGQGVEQETQYF. DNA of the CDR3: TGTGCCAGCAGCTTGTTTGGACAGGGCGTTGAACAAGAGACCCAGTACTTC.

V and J are TRBV28 and TRBJ2-5, with D possibly TRBD2 on 6 matching bases. Per the germline V gene, CDR1 is MDHEN and CDR2 is SYDVKM. This CDR3 is built from 13 residues. Deletions cut 7 bases from V and 5 bases from J, with 14 bases between. In nucleotides, the CDR3 is TGTGCCAGCAAGGAGGGAGTCCGGGAGACCCAGTACTTC. It codes for CASKEGVRETQYF. Full variable domain (remainder filled in from reference TRBV28 and TRBJ2-5): DVKVTQSSRYLVKRTGEKVFLECVQDMDHENMFWYRQDPGLGLRLIYFSYDVKMKEKGDIPEGYSVSREKKERFSLILESASTNQTSMYLCASKEGVRETQYFGPGTRLLVL.

This clone was detected only a few times. The J gene is TRBJ1-5, the V gene TRBV6-5; TRBD1 matches 7 bases. V gave up 5 bases and J gave up 0 bases; unmatched junction bases: 4. Looked up from germline, CDR1 is MNHEY and CDR2 is SVGAGI. CDR3 length: 15 amino acids. CDR3: CASSAGTDSNQPQHF. The CDR3 bases are TGTGCCAGCAGTGCCGGGACAGATAGCAATCAGCCCCAGCATTTT.

This rearrangement joins TRBV6-4 to TRBJ2-5; D is unclear. Germline assignment: CDR1 MRHNA and CDR2 SNTAGT. The CDR3 runs 11 residues. Trimming removed 2 bases from V and 10 bases from J, with 8 bases in between. CDR3 protein: CASSDGGGQYF. CDR3 nucleotide sequence: TGTGCCAGCAGTGACGGTGGCGGCCAGTACTTC.

The chain links TRBV30 to TRBJ1-2; maybe TRBD1 (5 bases). This CDR3 region has 13 residues. V was shortened by 6 bases and J by 7 bases, with 18 bases between the two germline ends. Germline assignment: CDR1 GTSNPN and CDR2 SVGIG (reference sequence). The CDR3 region has the DNA TGTGCCTGCCGGGGCCCTCACAGCGGTGGCTACACCTTC. Its protein product is CACRGPHSGGYTF.

The V gene is TRBV4-1, the J gene TRBJ1-2; 8 positions agree with TRBD1. This CDR3 has 15 amino acids. Germline V CDR1 and CDR2: MGHRA, YSYEKL. The trim removed 3 bases at V and 2 bases at J, leaving 5 bases unmatched. CDR3 in amino acids: CASSHWTGPNYGYTF. The CDR3 DNA follows: TGCGCCAGCAGCCACTGGACAGGGCCAAACTATGGCTACACCTTC.

V is TRBV13 and J is TRBJ2-1, with D perhaps TRBD1 or TRBD2 (5 bases each). V was clipped by 6 bases and J by 2 bases, with 8 bases between them. CDR1 and CDR2 (germline): PRHDT, FYEKMQ (reference sequence). This CDR3 spans 13 amino acids. This CDR3 is CASRQGAYNEQFF. CDR3 nucleotide sequence: TGTGCCAGCAGGCAGGGAGCCTACAATGAGCAGTTCTTC.

This clone was picked up one time. As DNA, the CDR3 is TGTGCCAGCAGCGTGGGTAGGAGCTCCTACGAGCAGTACTTC. Translation: CASSVGRSSYEQYF. This rearrangement joins TRBV13 to TRBJ2-7; no definite D call. The V end was cut by 5 bases, the J end by 0 bases, with 11 bases between. The CDR3 has 14 amino acids. Per germline, CDR1 PRHDT and CDR2 FYEKMQ (reference sequence).

Note on this clone: This sample also contains other DNA sequences that code for the same CDR3. The rearrangement links TRBV27 to TRBJ2-2; the D is unclear. The V gene lost 4 bases and the J gene lost 5 bases, with 2 bases spanning the gap. CDR3 length: 11 residues. CDR1 is MNHEY and CDR2 is SMNVEV in the germline V gene (reference sequence). The CDR3 DNA sequence: TGTGCCAGCAGTTCTACCGGGGAGCTGTTTTTT. It translates to CASSSTGELFF.

The chain employs TRBV29-1 and TRBJ2-3; no clear D gene. The CDR3 is 14 amino acids. Trimming removed 3 bases at V and 0 bases at J, with 10 bases between. The V gene's germline CDR1 is SQVTM and CDR2 ANQGSEA. Here the CDR3 reads CSVEFSHSTDTQYF. CDR3 nucleotide sequence: TGCAGCGTTGAGTTCTCCCATAGCACAGATACGCAGTATTTT.

This clone showed up just a few times. The chain recombines TRBV7-6 with TRBJ2-5; perhaps TRBD1 as D (7 bases). The CDR3 is made up of 16 amino acids. The V and J ends lost 4 bases and 3 bases respectively, with 18 bases between them. The V gene's germline CDR1 is SGHVS and CDR2 FNYEAQ. CDR3 sequence: CASSSRYRGGKETQYF. As DNA, the CDR3 is TGTGCCAGCAGCTCCCGATACAGGGGAGGTAAAGAGACCCAGTACTTC.

This clone was counted only a few times. V and J are TRBV7-8 and TRBJ2-3; 7 positions agree with TRBD2. This CDR3 comprises 16 residues. CDR1 and CDR2 from the germline V gene are SGHVS and FQNEAQ. The junction had 14 bases not matched to a gene; V was cut back by 5 bases and J by 6 bases. CDR3: CASSVRTRGRPDTQYF. In DNA, the CDR3 is TGTGCCAGCAGCGTTAGGACTAGAGGGCGACCGGATACGCAGTATTTT.

This sequence joins TRBV5-1 and TRBJ1-5, with 7 bases lining up with TRBD1. Trimming cost V 4 bases and J 5 bases; bases outside gene matches: 9. There are 15 residues in the CDR3. Per the germline V gene, CDR1 is SGHRS and CDR2 is YFSETQ. The CDR3 DNA reads TGCGCCAGCAGCCTGAGGGGGCAGGGGGATCAGCCCCAGCATTTT. Amino acids: CASSLRGQGDQPQHF. Full variable domain (remainder filled in from reference TRBV5-1 and TRBJ1-5): KAGVTQTPRYLIKTRGQQVTLSCSPISGHRSVSWYQQTPGQGLQFLFEYFSETQRNKGNFPGRFSGRQFSNSRSEMNVSTLELGDSALYLCASSLRGQGDQPQHFGDGTRLSIL.

The rearrangement links TRBV15 to TRBJ1-5; D gene uncertain. Trimming removed 1 base at V and 2 bases at J, with 9 bases between. The CDR3 contains 15 residues. Germline CDR1 reads LNHNV; CDR2 reads YYDKDF (reference sequence). In DNA form, the CDR3 reads TGTGCCACCAGCAGAGCCCCCGACGGCAATCAGCCCCAGCATTTT. Its protein is CATSRAPDGNQPQHF.

The chain carries TRBV13 and TRBJ2-7; possibly TRBD1 for D (5 bases). The CDR3 consists of 14 residues. Germline CDR1 PRHDT, CDR2 FYEKMQ (reference sequence). Deletions cut 5 bases from V and 7 bases from J, with 18 bases between. The CDR3 spells CASSLATDLREQYF. The CDR3 nucleotides read TGTGCCAGCAGCCTGGCGACAGACCTACGGGAGCAGTACTTC. The full variable domain, its missing parts supplied by reference TRBV13 and TRBJ2-7, is AAGVIQSPRHLIKEKRETATLKCYPIPRHDTVYWYQQGPGQDPQFLISFYEKMQSDKGSIPDRFSAQQFSDYHSELNMSSLELGDSALYFCASSLATDLREQYFGPGTRLTVT.

V is TRBV5-6 and J is TRBJ2-5; TRBD1 agrees at 8 bases. Germline CDR1 SGHDT, CDR2 YYEEEE. The CDR3 runs 13 residues. The V gene end was trimmed by 3 bases and the J gene end by 5 bases; junction bases not matched to a gene: 3. DNA of the CDR3: TGTGCCAGCAGCTGGGGACAGGCGGAGACCCAGTACTTC. Translated, it gives CASSWGQAETQYF.

V gene TRBV30 combines with J gene TRBJ1-6; D is unclear. Germline V gene sequence: CDR1 GTSNPN, CDR2 SVGIG (reference sequence). V dropped 0 bases and J dropped 0 bases, with 9 bases sitting between them. The CDR3 spans 16 residues. CDR3 sequence (DNA): TGTGCCTGGAGTGTCCTGCCGAGCTCCTATAATTCACCCCTCCACTTT. Protein: CAWSVLPSSYNSPLHF.

This chain connects TRBV15 to TRBJ2-1; D is unresolved. Germline V gives CDR1 LNHNV, CDR2 YYDKDF (reference sequence). V lost 4 bases to trimming and J lost 2 bases, with 0 bases between them. The length of the CDR3 is 11 residues. The CDR3 is CATSTYNEQFF. The DNA of the CDR3 is TGTGCCACCAGCACCTACAATGAGCAGTTCTTC.